This note documents a single T cell receptor (beta chain) sequence. TCRdb's copy holds only in-frame clones and misses some; the assay was immunoSEQ multiplex PCR. Of approximately 4,100 clones listed, roughly 84% are singletons. This sample is part of a study of immune evolution from preneoplasia to lung adenocarcinoma. V lost 4 bases and J 4 bases, leaving 10 bases between the germline ends. The germline gives CDR1 SQVTM, CDR2 ANQGSEA. The CDR3 sequence is 12 residues long. Patient tissue came from resections in Japan or China, 2014–2017. Each case's diagnosis was confirmed by two pathologists on H&E.

Specimen: FFPE minimally invasive lung adenocarcinoma tissue. V usage is TRBV29-1 and J usage is TRBJ2-5, with a tentative D call TRBD1 (5 bases). This receptor was identified in a person in their sixties or seventies with lung adenocarcinoma. CDR3 DNA: TGCAGCGTTGTACCGCAGGGAGAGACCCAGTACTTC. It specifies CSVVPQGETQYF.